This passage covers 27 T cell receptor beta chains from one sample sequenced in a study of identifying expanded T cells in peripheral blood. Only in-frame clones appear in the TCRdb table, and some are missing; sequencing was by immunoSEQ multiplex PCR. The data show approximately 110,000 clones, around 89% seen once. Sequences were obtained from blood. These receptors originate from a person between 18 and 75 years old in good health.

This chain joins TRBV5-6 and TRBJ1-4, with D tentatively TRBD1 (6 bases). Per germline, CDR1 SGHDT and CDR2 YYEEEE. The CDR3 sequence is 13 residues long. V lost 4 bases and J 6 bases, leaving 10 bases between the germline ends. The chain's CDR3 is CASSPGGYEKLFF. The CDR3 nucleotides read TGTGCCAGCAGCCCCGGGGGCTATGAAAAACTGTTTTTT. The whole variable domain, filled in from reference TRBV5-6 and TRBJ1-4, reads DAGVTQSPTHLIKTRGQQVTLRCSPKSGHDTVSWYQQALGQGPQFIFQYYEEEERQRGNFPDRFSGHQFPNYSSELNVNALLLGDSALYLCASSPGGYEKLFFGSGTQLSVL.

This chain connects TRBV10-3 to TRBJ2-3; 9 bases match TRBD2. The germline CDR1 and CDR2 sequences are ENHRY and SYGVKD. The length of the CDR3 is 22 residues. The V and J ends lost 0 bases and 1 base, in that order; junction bases with no gene match: 20. This CDR3 is CAISESGYIHSGGGSRTDTQYF. The CDR3 DNA sequence: TGTGCCATCAGTGAGTCCGGTTATATACATAGCGGGGGCGGGTCTCGCACAGATACGCAGTATTTT.

The chain is built from TRBV7-9 and TRBJ2-5; the D is unclear. The CDR3 totals 14 residues. CDR1 and CDR2 from the germline V gene are SEHNR and FQNEAQ (reference sequence). V was shortened by 5 bases and J by 0 bases, with 10 bases between the two germline ends. Written as DNA, the CDR3 is TGTGCCAGCAGCCTAGGGTCGTACCAAGAGACCCAGTACTTC. Its protein is CASSLGSYQETQYF.

This clone appeared once. This rearrangement joins TRBV10-3 to TRBJ2-1; D perhaps matches TRBD1 (5 bases). CDR1 ENHRY and CDR2 SYGVKD come from the germline V gene. The V and J ends lost 5 bases and 7 bases respectively, with 18 bases between them. This CDR3 comprises 15 residues. The CDR3, as DNA: TGTGCCATCAGTCCGACCTCGACAGAGTCAAATGAGCAGTTCTTC. It is translated as CAISPTSTESNEQFF.

This clone was counted only a few times. The V gene is TRBV30, the J gene TRBJ1-2, with 8 bases that match TRBD1. The junction had 3 bases not matched to a gene; V was cut back by 4 bases and J by 2 bases. The CDR3 has 13 residues. Germline V gene data show CDR1 as GTSNPN and CDR2 as SVGIG (reference sequence). The CDR3 DNA follows: TGTGCCTGGACAGGGGGCGGGAACTATGGCTACACCTTC. It yields the protein CAWTGGGNYGYTF.

J is TRBJ1-1 and V is TRBV28; 7 bases are shared with TRBD1. CDR3 length: 15 amino acids. Trimming removed 6 bases from V and 3 bases from J; junction bases left unmatched: 10. CDR1 and CDR2 (germline): MDHEN, SYDVKM. In DNA form, the CDR3 reads TGTGCCAGCAGCTCACCAGGGGGGACGTACACTGAAGCTTTCTTT. Encoded protein: CASSSPGGTYTEAFF.

This clone was counted a single time. The rearrangement links TRBV15 to TRBJ1-6, with 7 nucleotides matching TRBD1. Trimming took 1 base from V and 8 from J; bases not matched to a gene: 5. Germline CDR1 is LNHNV and CDR2 is YYDKDF (reference sequence). The CDR3 consists of 15 residues. CDR3 nucleotide sequence: TGTGCCACCAGCAGAGGGGCAGGGGGGGATTCACCCCTCCACTTT. Translated: CATSRGAGGDSPLHF.

The V call is TRBV7-7, the J call TRBJ2-1; possible D gene TRBD2, 5 bases. The germline V gene encodes CDR1 SSHAT and CDR2 FNYEAQ (reference sequence). Trimming stripped 5 bases from V and 3 bases from J, with 11 bases between. The CDR3 covers 14 residues. CDR3 nucleotide sequence: TGTGCCAGCAGCCGCGGGTACGGCTACAATGAGCAGTTCTTC. Translated: CASSRGYGYNEQFF.

V is TRBV5-8 and J is TRBJ2-1, with 12 nucleotides matching TRBD2. This CDR3 region has 18 residues. The germline V gene encodes CDR1 SGHTS and CDR2 YDEGEE. V was clipped by 0 bases and J by 2 bases; unmatched bases: 6. The CDR3 sequence is CASSLVRLAGDTYNEQFF. In nucleotides, the CDR3 is TGTGCCAGCAGCTTGGTTAGACTAGCGGGGGACACCTACAATGAGCAGTTCTTC.

V usage is TRBV18 and J usage is TRBJ2-1; 10 bases are a match to TRBD2. CDR1 and CDR2 (germline): KGHSH, LQKENI. With V trimmed by 6 bases and J by 5 bases, 10 bases remained unmatched. This CDR3 contains 16 residues. CDR3 amino acids: CASSRPLAGVHNEQFF. The CDR3 DNA sequence: TGTGCCAGCTCTCGGCCGCTAGCGGGGGTCCACAATGAGCAGTTCTTC.

The gene calls are TRBV5-1 and TRBJ2-7; TRBD2 matches at 11 bases. Trimming cost V 9 bases and J 7 bases; bases outside gene matches: 12. The V gene's germline CDR1 is SGHRS and CDR2 YFSETQ. CDR3 length: 14 amino acids. DNA for the CDR3: TGCGCCACCCGGCCGGGACTAGCGGCCTTAGAGCAGTACTTC. Translation: CATRPGLAALEQYF.

This clone was counted once. The chain links TRBV18 to TRBJ2-3, with TRBD1 identical over 7 bases. The CDR3 sequence is 15 residues long. Germline V gene data show CDR1 as KGHSH and CDR2 as LQKENI. V trimming: 5 bases; J trimming: 3 bases; junction bases outside the gene matches: 8. CDR3 protein: CASSSDRVRTDTQYF. DNA for the CDR3: TGTGCCAGCTCAAGCGACAGGGTGCGAACAGATACGCAGTATTTT.

The rearrangement links TRBV7-2 to TRBJ2-5; perhaps TRBD1 as D (6 bases). CDR3 size: 13 residues. Trimming left V 2 bases short and J 5 bases short, with 9 bases between. CDR1 SGHTA and CDR2 FQGNSA come from the germline V gene. CDR3 loop: CASSLQGRETQYF. The CDR3 bases are TGTGCCAGCAGCTTACAGGGGCGGGAGACCCAGTACTTC.

This chain links TRBV27 with TRBJ1-2; D unresolved. Germline CDR1 MNHEY, CDR2 SMNVEV (reference sequence). The CDR3 extends over 9 amino acids. The V end was cut by 5 bases, the J end by 7 bases, with 2 bases between. The chain's CDR3 is CASSPGYTF. The CDR3 DNA reads TGTGCCAGCAGTCCTGGCTACACCTTC.

The chain is built from TRBV23-1 and TRBJ2-7, with D uncertain. TRBV23-1 is an open reading frame, and its role is uncertain. CDR3 length: 14 amino acids. V was cut by 3 bases and J by 0 bases, with 9 bases left in between. CDR3 coding DNA: TGCGCCAGCAGTCAGAAACGGTTCTCCTACGAGCAGTACTTC. Encoded protein: CASSQKRFSYEQYF.

This chain uses TRBV4-3 with TRBJ2-3; D possibly matches TRBD1 or TRBD2 (6 bases each). The CDR3 has 17 residues. Germline CDR1 reads LGHNA; CDR2 reads YSLEER. Trimming left V 1 base short and J 3 bases short, with 17 bases between. The CDR3 bases are TGCGCCAGCAGCCAAGGGTCGGGGGCCCCAGGGACAGATACGCAGTATTTT. It specifies CASSQGSGAPGTDTQYF.

The chain recombines TRBV9 with TRBJ1-6, with D perhaps matching TRBD1 (5 bases). CDR3 length: 13 amino acids. The V gene lost 0 bases and the J gene lost 12 bases, with 10 bases spanning the gap. Germline V gene data show CDR1 as SGDLS and CDR2 as YYNGEE. As DNA, the CDR3 is TGTGCCAGCAGCGTAGAAAGGGGCCGACCCCTCCACTTT. Its protein product is CASSVERGRPLHF. Based on the CDR3 plus reference TRBV9 and TRBJ1-6, the full variable domain is DSGVTQTPKHLITATGQRVTLRCSPRSGDLSVYWYQQSLDQGLQFLIQYYNGEERAKGNILERFSAQQFPDLHSELNLSSLELGDSALYFCASSVERGRPLHFGNGTRLTVT.

The gene calls are TRBV2 and TRBJ1-1; a weak D match, TRBD1 (5 bases). The CDR3 is 14 residues long. Germline V gene sequence: CDR1 SNHLY, CDR2 FYNNEI. V was pared by 6 bases and J by 2 bases, with 13 bases between. The CDR3 sequence is CASSERGTNTEAFF. The CDR3 DNA reads as TGTGCCAGCAGCGAACGAGGGACCAACACTGAAGCTTTCTTT. Supplemented by reference TRBV2 and TRBJ1-1, the full variable domain reads EPEVTQTPSHQVTQMGQEVILRCVPISNHLYFYWYRQILGQKVEFLVSFYNNEISEKSEIFDDQFSVERPDGSNFTLKIRSTKLEDSAMYFCASSERGTNTEAFFGQGTRLTVV.

This clone occurred once. V and J are TRBV5-6 and TRBJ2-5; 9 nucleotides line up with TRBD2. Trimming took 6 bases from V and 3 from J; bases not matched to a gene: 12. The CDR3 sequence is 16 residues long. The germline V gene has CDR1 SGHDT and CDR2 YYEEEE. The CDR3 here is CASTLAGVLLEETQYF. The CDR3 DNA sequence: TGTGCCAGCACATTAGCGGGGGTGCTACTTGAAGAGACCCAGTACTTC. The variable domain in full, with the rest retrieved from reference TRBV5-6 and TRBJ2-5, is DAGVTQSPTHLIKTRGQQVTLRCSPKSGHDTVSWYQQALGQGPQFIFQYYEEEERQRGNFPDRFSGHQFPNYSSELNVNALLLGDSALYLCASTLAGVLLEETQYFGPGTRLLVL.

This sequence joins TRBV28 and TRBJ2-5; D unclear. Trimming cost V 1 base and J 4 bases, with 4 bases left between them. The germline CDR1 and CDR2 sequences are MDHEN and SYDVKM. This CDR3 has 12 residues. CDR3 bases: TGTGCCAGCAGTTTATCCCGAGAGACCCAGTACTTC. This codes for CASSLSRETQYF.

CDR3 sequence: CASSLEGHLNTGELFF. As DNA, the CDR3 is TGCGCCAGCAGCTTGGAGGGACACCTGAACACCGGGGAGCTGTTTTTT. This chain connects TRBV5-1 to TRBJ2-2, with a tentative D call TRBD1 (6 bases). CDR1 is SGHRS, CDR2 YFSETQ, per germline. V lost 0 bases and J lost 1, with 10 bases in between. The CDR3 is 16 amino acids. Full variable domain (rest looked up from reference TRBV5-1 and TRBJ2-2): KAGVTQTPRYLIKTRGQQVTLSCSPISGHRSVSWYQQTPGQGLQFLFEYFSETQRNKGNFPGRFSGRQFSNSRSEMNVSTLELGDSALYLCASSLEGHLNTGELFFGEGSRLTVL.

The chain couples TRBV11-2 to TRBJ1-2; TRBD1 matches 9 bases. CDR3 length equals 14 residues. The V segment lost 1 base and the J segment 8 bases; nucleotides outside the gene matches: 5. Germline assignment: CDR1 SGHAT and CDR2 FQNNGV. The CDR3 bases are TGTGCCAGCAGCTTAGTTGTAACAGGGGGCGGCTACACCTTC. It encodes CASSLVVTGGGYTF.

The chain joins TRBV25-1 to TRBJ1-2; D not resolved. The CDR3 loop spans 12 amino acids. Looked up from germline, CDR1 is MGHDK and CDR2 is SYGVNS. V lost 1 base to trimming and J lost 7 bases, with 7 bases between them. The CDR3 loop is CASSESRSGYTF. The CDR3 DNA reads as TGTGCCAGCAGTGAATCCCGGTCTGGCTACACCTTC.

The V gene is TRBV11-2, the J gene TRBJ2-1; tentative D call: TRBD2 (5 bases). Germline V gives CDR1 SGHAT, CDR2 FQNNGV. The CDR3 runs to 14 residues. V lost 5 bases and J 0 bases, leaving 8 bases between the germline ends. CDR3: CASSPRDSYNEQFF. CDR3 bases: TGTGCCAGCAGCCCCCGGGACTCCTACAATGAGCAGTTCTTC.

The V and J genes are TRBV6-5 and TRBJ1-2, with 7 bases identical to TRBD1. V gave up 2 bases and J gave up 2 bases; unmatched junction bases: 5. The CDR3 loop spans 15 amino acids. Germline CDR1 reads MNHEY; CDR2 reads SVGAGI. CDR3 protein: CASSYTPTGNYGYTF. The CDR3 bases are TGTGCCAGCAGTTACACCCCGACAGGGAACTATGGCTACACCTTC.

This clone was counted a single time. CDR3 DNA sequence: TGTGCCAGTAGGACAGGGGGCACGGCTGAAGCTTTCTTT. It translates to CASRTGGTAEAFF. The chain employs TRBV19 and TRBJ1-1; 10 nucleotides align to TRBD1. This CDR3 spans 13 amino acids. V lost 6 bases, J lost 6 bases, and 4 bases stayed unmatched. Germline loops: CDR1 LNHDA, CDR2 SQIVND (reference sequence).

The chain has TRBV10-3 and TRBJ1-5; weak D call: TRBD1 (6 bases). The CDR3 totals 18 residues. CDR1 and CDR2 from the germline V gene are ENHRY and SYGVKD. V was trimmed by 0 bases and J by 2 bases, leaving 17 bases between them. In nucleotides, the CDR3 is TGTGCCATCAGTGAGTCTAGGAAGGGGGTAGGTGGCAATCAGCCCCAGCATTTT. It translates to CAISESRKGVGGNQPQHF.